What follows are 23 T cell receptor beta chains derived from one specimen sequenced in a study of post-analysis software for immune sequencing data. Findings and limits, study-wide: Compared with controls, patients had more of about 5 TRBV segments, including TRBV5-6, TRBV5-1 and TRBV20-1.

Tagging with unique molecular identifiers was a feature of the TCR beta cDNA libraries. Each CDR3 protein gets one entry after TCRdb re-called the PCR reads with MiXCR. The sample has about 430,000 distinct CDR3 sequences, 30% to 45% seen once. What these receptors recognize is not known. Sequences were obtained from blood. The origin of the receptors is a girl aged 2 to 10 with multiple sclerosis.

This chain connects TRBV5-1 to TRBJ2-1, with TRBD1 identical over 7 bases. The V gene's germline CDR1 is SGHRS and CDR2 YFSETQ. CDR3 size: 17 residues. The ends lost 0 bases at V and 3 bases at J; junction bases unmatched: 9. CDR3 DNA sequence: TGCGCCAGCAGCTTGGACACGGGGACAGATTTCTACAATGAGCAGTTCTTC. Its translation: CASSLDTGTDFYNEQFF.

V and J are TRBV11-2 and TRBJ2-1; D may be TRBD1 (5 bases). The CDR3 covers 16 residues. Germline CDR1 is SGHAT and CDR2 is FQNNGV. Trimming took off 5 bases at V and 2 bases at J, with 16 bases between the two ends. The CDR3 is CASSGSGPEAYNEQFF. In DNA form, the CDR3 reads TGTGCCAGCAGCGGATCAGGGCCAGAGGCCTACAATGAGCAGTTCTTC.

Many counts were recorded for this clonotype. The chain recombines TRBV6-6 with TRBJ1-2; the match to TRBD1 covers 8 bases. The germline gives CDR1 MNHNY, CDR2 SVGAGI (reference sequence). Germline trimming cut 4 bases from V and 7 bases from J; bases unmatched to any gene: 8. The CDR3 extends over 14 amino acids. The CDR3 reads CASSWDRTQGGYTF. The CDR3 region has the DNA TGTGCCAGCAGTTGGGACAGGACCCAAGGTGGCTACACCTTC.

This clonotype has only a few counts. The rearrangement uses TRBV11-2 and TRBJ2-5, with TRBD2 matching 14 bases. This CDR3 comprises 18 residues. Germline CDR1 SGHAT, CDR2 FQNNGV. V gave up 0 bases and J gave up 3 bases; unmatched junction bases: 6. The CDR3 nucleotides are TGTGCCAGCAGCTTAGATTGGGGACTAGCGGGAGTGGAAGAGACCCAGTACTTC. Amino acids: CASSLDWGLAGVEETQYF.

The V gene is TRBV12-3 or TRBV12-4, the J gene TRBJ2-3; either TRBD1 or TRBD2 may fit D (5 bases each). This CDR3 comprises 13 residues. V was trimmed by 2 bases and J by 4 bases, leaving 7 bases between them. The CDR3 loop reads CASSLLGADTQYF. The CDR3 nucleotides read TGTGCCAGCAGTTTATTGGGGGCAGATACGCAGTATTTT.

J is TRBJ2-7 and V is TRBV27, with a weak D call TRBD1 (8 bases). Trimming shortened V by 4 bases and J by 1 base, and 14 bases separated the two germline ends. Germline lookup yields CDR1 MNHEY and CDR2 SMNVEV (reference sequence). The CDR3 covers 15 residues. The CDR3 loop reads CASSSSGQGSYEQYF. CDR3 bases: TGTGCCAGCAGTTCTAGCGGACAGGGATCCTACGAGCAGTACTTC.

V gene TRBV5-1 combines with J gene TRBJ1-2; D might be TRBD1 (5 bases). Germline CDR1 reads SGHRS; CDR2 reads YFSETQ. The ends were cut back, 4 bases at V and 3 bases at J, with 16 bases in the middle. This CDR3 contains 15 residues. CDR3 bases: TGCGCCAGCAGCCTGGTCTTCCCGGGACACTATGGCTACACCTTC. This gives the protein CASSLVFPGHYGYTF.

The rearrangement uses TRBV12-3 or TRBV12-4 and TRBJ1-2; 8 nucleotides align to TRBD1. This CDR3 comprises 13 residues. Trimming cost V 3 bases and J 7 bases; bases outside gene matches: 4. CDR3 region: CASSFRGLGGYTF. As DNA, the CDR3 is TGTGCCAGCAGTTTCAGGGGGCTAGGTGGCTACACCTTC.

In this sample, this clonotype turned up a few times. The J gene is TRBJ2-3, the V gene TRBV4-1, with unresolved D. Looked up from germline, CDR1 is MGHRA and CDR2 is YSYEKL. V lost 6 bases to trimming and J lost 0 bases, with 13 bases between them. CDR3 length equals 15 residues. CDR3 sequence (DNA): TGCGCCAGCAGATATCACCACGCTAGCACAGATACGCAGTATTTT. Translation gives CASRYHHASTDTQYF.

The V call is TRBV29-1, the J call TRBJ2-4; no clear D. This CDR3 comprises 13 residues. CDR1 SQVTM and CDR2 ANQGSEA come from the germline V gene. The V gene lost 4 bases and the J gene lost 0 bases, with 7 bases spanning the gap. CDR3 bases: TGCAGCGTTGTAGTTCCAGCCAAAAACATTCAGTACTTC. It specifies CSVVVPAKNIQYF.

The chain combines TRBV6-5 with TRBJ2-7; either TRBD1 or TRBD2 may supply D (5 bases each). Germline V gene data show CDR1 as MNHEY and CDR2 as SVGAGI. The CDR3 runs to 15 residues. Deletions cut 8 bases from V and 3 bases from J, with 20 bases between. This CDR3 is CASGESGAGSYEQYF. The CDR3, as DNA: TGTGCCAGCGGGGAATCTGGGGCAGGGAGCTACGAGCAGTACTTC.

In this sample, this clonotype turned up a few times. This chain links TRBV3-1 with TRBJ2-7, with D unclear. Trimming removed 1 base at V and 7 bases at J, with 11 bases between. The germline V gene encodes CDR1 LGHDT and CDR2 YNNKEL (reference sequence). The length of the CDR3 is 13 residues. The CDR3 DNA follows: TGTGCCAGCAGCCAAGTCCATGTAGGGGAGCAGTACTTC. It translates to CASSQVHVGEQYF.

This clonotype was picked up a small number of times. The rearrangement joins TRBV5-1 to TRBJ2-5; D possibly corresponds to TRBD2 (5 bases). Germline V gene lookup returns CDR1 SGHRS and CDR2 YFSETQ. The CDR3 is made up of 14 amino acids. The V gene lost 0 bases and the J gene lost 3 bases, with 9 bases spanning the gap. Here the CDR3 reads CASSLALREETQYF. CDR3 sequence (DNA): TGCGCCAGCAGCTTGGCCCTGCGGGAAGAGACCCAGTACTTC.

With regard to this clonotype: The junction differs from germline at one of its ends, possibly a read error. The chain joins TRBV9 to TRBJ1-1, with D perhaps TRBD1 (5 bases). CDR1 SGDLS and CDR2 YYNGEE come from the germline V gene. The CDR3 totals 12 residues. Written as DNA, the CDR3 is TGTGCCCGCAGCGGTCTCGGGGCCGGCGCTTTCTTT. Encoded protein: CARSGLGAGAFF.

This chain joins TRBV11-2 and TRBJ2-1; 9 positions match TRBD2. Germline assignment: CDR1 SGHAT and CDR2 FQNNGV. The CDR3 is made up of 17 amino acids. V trimming: 1 base; J trimming: 1 base; junction bases outside the gene matches: 5. CDR3 sequence: CASSLVQTSGSYNEQFF. In DNA form, the CDR3 reads TGTGCCAGCAGCTTAGTGCAGACTAGCGGTTCCTACAATGAGCAGTTCTTC.

This clonotype appeared a few times. Mismatch with germline at one junction end may stem from a read error. The V gene is TRBV5-1, the J gene TRBJ2-1; D is tentatively TRBD1 or TRBD2 (5 bases each). From germline, CDR1 is SGHRS and CDR2 YFSETQ. The CDR3 sequence is 15 residues long. The CDR3 nucleotides are TGCGCCAGCAGCCTAGGGGACGGTTCCTACAATGAGCAGGTCTTC. Its translation: CASSLGDGSYNEQVF.

This rearrangement joins TRBV5-1 to TRBJ1-2, with D unresolved. Germline V gene lookup returns CDR1 SGHRS and CDR2 YFSETQ. Trimming stripped 1 base from V and 7 bases from J, with 14 bases between. The CDR3 is made up of 14 amino acids. The CDR3 sequence is CASSLTLLTGGYTF. The CDR3 DNA is TGCGCCAGCAGCTTGACCCTCCTAACTGGTGGCTACACCTTC.

This clonotype appeared a few times. CDR3 nucleotide sequence: TGTGCCAGCAGTTATCCCTGGGGACTAGCTTTGAAGACCCAGTACTTC. Its protein product is CASSYPWGLALKTQYF. This rearrangement joins TRBV6-2 or TRBV6-3 to TRBJ2-5, with 9 bases aligning to TRBD2. CDR3 length: 16 residues. Germline-derived CDR1 and CDR2 are MNHEY and SVGEGT. V shed 3 bases and J 6 bases; nucleotides not matched to a gene: 11.

The V and J genes are TRBV18 and TRBJ1-6; D gene uncertain. Germline values: CDR1 KGHSH, CDR2 LQKENI. The V end was cut by 2 bases, the J end by 8 bases, with 7 bases between. The CDR3 runs 13 residues. Here the CDR3 DNA reads TGTGCCAGCTCACCAGGGGTCGATTCACCCCTCCACTTT. Translating gives CASSPGVDSPLHF.

This clonotype appeared many times. The rearrangement joins TRBV27 to TRBJ2-1; a weak D match, TRBD1 (5 bases). V lost 6 bases to trimming and J lost 7 bases, with 10 bases between them. There are 12 residues in the CDR3. Per germline, CDR1 MNHEY and CDR2 SMNVEV (reference sequence). CDR3 DNA sequence: TGTGCCAGCAGCTTTAGGGGAAATGAGCAGTTCTTC. Its translation is CASSFRGNEQFF.

This clonotype was detected only a few times. V gene TRBV7-3 combines with J gene TRBJ2-7, with D unresolved. CDR3 size: 14 residues. V dropped 5 bases and J dropped 4 bases, with 15 bases sitting between them. Germline loops: CDR1 SGHTA, CDR2 FQGTGA. The CDR3 loop reads CASSQGNPPYEQYF. The CDR3 DNA reads as TGTGCCAGCAGCCAAGGGAACCCCCCATACGAGCAGTACTTC.

The V call is TRBV9, the J call TRBJ2-3; D might be TRBD1 (6 bases). The germline CDR1 and CDR2 sequences are SGDLS and YYNGEE. Trimming took off 0 bases at V and 6 bases at J, with 11 bases between the two ends. This CDR3 region has 14 residues. CDR3 coding DNA: TGTGCCAGCAGCGTAGTGGCAGGGGCGGATACGCAGTATTTT. It is translated as CASSVVAGADTQYF.

This chain uses TRBV28 with TRBJ2-1; D uncertain. CDR1 and CDR2 (germline): MDHEN, SYDVKM. Trimming pared 2 bases from V and 9 bases from J, leaving 8 bases between. The CDR3 loop spans 12 amino acids. The CDR3 DNA follows: TGTGCCAGCAGTTTAGTTTCGCGTGAGCAGTTCTTC. This encodes CASSLVSREQFF.